These T cell receptor beta chains were read from a single sample in a study of T cells in Graves' hyperthyroidism and ophthalmopathy. TCRdb re-derived calls from the multiplex PCR reads in MiXCR, one entry per CDR3 protein. The data contain approximately 560,000 distinct CDR3 sequences, approximately 15% of them singletons. Source material: blood. These receptors originate from a woman in her twenties or thirties with Graves' hyperthyroidism. CDR3s include the opening cysteine and the closing phenylalanine or tryptophan. Each record gives: clone size, D gene, J gene, V gene, CDR3 protein, CDR3 DNA. The D gene is left open where the match is weak. The listing skips clone size in some rows; elsewhere it reads once, few, many or a size class.

>NA|TRBD2|TRBJ2-2|TRBV20-1
CSARAMKGAGGAPAGELFF
TGCAGTGCTAGAGCTATGAAAGGGGCGGGAGGGGCACCAGCCGGGGAGCTGTTTTTT
>many|NA|TRBJ2-3|TRBV5-8
CASSLAGHDTQYF
TGTGCCAGCAGCTTGGCGGGGCACGATACGCAGTATTTT
>NA|NA|TRBJ2-3|TRBV9
CVSSAPAGLPGDTQYF
TGTGTCAGCAGCGCTCCGGCGGGACTCCCGGGGGATACGCAGTATTTT
>few|TRBD2|TRBJ2-1|TRBV7-3
CASSSGLAGRPEQFF
TGTGCCAGCAGCTCCGGACTAGCGGGACGGCCTGAGCAGTTCTTC
>once|TRBD1|TRBJ1-5|TRBV19
CASSIELLWQGASPFSNQPQHF
TGTGCCAGTAGTATAGAACTATTGTGGCAGGGGGCTTCCCCATTTAGCAATCAGCCCCAGCATTTT
>NA|TRBD2|TRBJ2-7|TRBV20-1
CSPRPGTSGSSYEQYF
TGCAGTCCTCGTCCCGGGACTAGCGGGAGCTCCTACGAGCAGTACTTC
>few|NA|TRBJ2-7|TRBV14
CASSQDFGALEQYF
TGTGCCAGCAGCCAAGATTTCGGCGCGTTAGAGCAGTACTTC
>NA|NA|TRBJ2-5|TRBV24-1
CATSDLGAGETQYF
TGTGCCACCAGTGATTTGGGGGCCGGGGAGACCCAGTACTTC
>many|TRBD2|TRBJ2-1|TRBV27
CASSLLGLATYNEQFF
TGTGCCAGCAGTTTACTGGGACTAGCGACGTACAATGAGCAGTTCTTC
>many|TRBD2|TRBJ2-7|TRBV30
CAWGEGLAGVYEQYF
TGTGCCTGGGGTGAGGGACTAGCGGGAGTGTACGAGCAGTACTTC
>many|NA|TRBJ2-7|TRBV2
CASSKLADSYEQYF
TGTGCCAGCAGTAAGCTAGCAGACTCCTACGAGCAGTACTTC
>NA|NA|TRBJ2-3|TRBV7-2
CASSDSLNTITDTQYF
TGTGCCAGCAGTGACTCACTCAACACGATCACAGATACGCAGTATTTT
>many|NA|TRBJ1-1|TRBV4-3
CASSQDERGIEAFF
TGCGCCAGCAGCCAAGATGAGAGGGGGATTGAAGCTTTCTTT
>NA|NA|TRBJ2-5|TRBV19
CASMGRGYQETQYF
TGTGCCAGTATGGGTCGGGGGTACCAAGAGACCCAGTACTTC
>NA|TRBD1|TRBJ2-7|TRBV10-1
CASSENRGEQYF
TGCGCCAGCAGTGAGAACAGGGGCGAGCAGTACTTC
>few|NA|TRBJ2-7|TRBV4-2
CASSQDYYYEQYF
TGTGCCAGCAGCCAAGACTATTACTACGAGCAGTACTTC
>few|NA|TRBJ1-6|TRBV5-1
CASSPAQGNSPLHF
TGCGCCAGCAGCCCCGCGCAGGGTAATTCACCCCTCCACTTT
>many|TRBD1|TRBJ1-2|TRBV6-2/TRBV6-3
CASSPPGQGRGYTF
TGTGCCAGCAGCCCCCCGGGACAGGGGCGCGGCTACACCTTC
>NA|NA|TRBJ1-5|TRBV10-3
CAISDAGLGQPQHF
TGTGCCATCAGTGACGCGGGCCTCGGTCAGCCCCAGCATTTT
>NA|NA|TRBJ2-3|TRBV30
CAWGARDTQYF
TGTGCCTGGGGGGCCAGAGATACGCAGTATTTT
>many|NA|TRBJ1-1|TRBV6-1
CASSDPTTEAFF
TGTGCCAGCAGTGACCCGACAACTGAAGCTTTCTTT
>many|NA|TRBJ1-4|TRBV3-1
CASAATNEKLFF
TGTGCCAGCGCTGCAACTAATGAAAAACTGTTTTTT
>NA|NA|TRBJ2-1|TRBV4-1
CASSQRDFHNEQFF
TGCGCCAGCAGCCAAAGGGACTTCCACAATGAGCAGTTCTTC